These T cell receptor beta chains were read from a single sample in a study of neoadjuvant anti-PD-1 for oral cavity cancer. Clones were sequenced by immunoSEQ multiplex PCR, and TCRdb holds only the in-frame ones, with some missing. The sample lists some 40,000 clones; approximately 40% were seen once. The starting material was tumor tissue, obtained after nivolumab (anti-PD-1) treatment. The receptors here all came from a person aged 40 to 85 with oral cavity squamous cell carcinoma. CDR3s include the opening cysteine and the closing phenylalanine or tryptophan. Each record gives: V gene, J gene, CDR3 protein.

V: TRBV9; J: TRBJ2-5; CDR3: CASSVRGGGETQYF
V: TRBV9; J: TRBJ2-3; CDR3: CASTLLDSITDTQYF
V: TRBV4-1; J: TRBJ1-2; CDR3: CASSQQPGRHNYGYTF
V: TRBV11-2; J: TRBJ2-5; CDR3: CASSLGLAGKPQYF
V: TRBV30; J: TRBJ1-2; CDR3: CAWRSGGVSYGYTF
V: TRBV15; J: TRBJ2-7; CDR3: CATSRSPASGYEQYF
V: TRBV18; J: TRBJ2-7; CDR3: CASSQGLTYEQYF
V: TRBV5-1; J: TRBJ1-1; CDR3: CASSRTGEAFF
V: TRBV5-1; J: TRBJ2-7; CDR3: CASSLAGVTSNEQYF
V: TRBV7-6; J: TRBJ2-5; CDR3: CASSRGETQYF
V: TRBV25-1; J: TRBJ1-2; CDR3: CASSETTGAYGYTF
V: TRBV9; J: TRBJ1-2; CDR3: CASSVGQSHGYTF
V: TRBV7-2; J: TRBJ2-7; CDR3: CASSLLAGEQYF
V: TRBV19; J: TRBJ2-2; CDR3: CASSIRGQGVNTGELFF
V: TRBV14; J: TRBJ2-6; CDR3: CASSQIRGAGANVLTF
V: TRBV6-1; J: TRBJ1-3; CDR3: CASSGSSGNTIYF
V: TRBV2; J: TRBJ2-1; CDR3: CASSSQVKYYNEQFF
V: TRBV4-1; J: TRBJ2-3; CDR3: CASSHPARERGDTQYF
V: TRBV11-2; J: TRBJ2-2; CDR3: CASSLEPQRANTGELFF
V: TRBV29-1; J: TRBJ2-6; CDR3: CSAFFGTGVSGANVLTF
V: TRBV7-8; J: TRBJ1-2; CDR3: CASSLVVVPTEVYGYTF
V: TRBV5-1; J: TRBJ2-5; CDR3: CASGSGFIETQYF
V: TRBV27; J: TRBJ1-2; CDR3: CASSLYAGAVYGYTF
V: TRBV11-2; J: TRBJ2-5; CDR3: CASSFSSGSMETQYF
V: TRBV30; J: TRBJ1-4; CDR3: CAWSTPGQGARKLFF
V: TRBV30; J: TRBJ1-2; CDR3: CAWKAPGPRGAFNYGYTF
V: TRBV7-2; J: TRBJ2-3; CDR3: CASSFRTSGYTDTQYF
V: TRBV4-3; J: TRBJ2-5; CDR3: CASSQEETQYF
V: TRBV2; J: TRBJ1-5; CDR3: CASSGDGHSYQPQHF
V: TRBV5-4; J: TRBJ2-2; CDR3: CASSWTSGNTGELFF
V: TRBV6-5; J: TRBJ1-5; CDR3: CASSSYRGSNQPQHF
V: TRBV29-1; J: TRBJ2-7; CDR3: CSVRQVYEQYF
V: TRBV5-1; J: TRBJ1-5; CDR3: CASSLAGDQPQHF
V: TRBV6-1; J: TRBJ2-7; CDR3: CASRHLTPNEQYF
V: TRBV27; J: TRBJ2-6; CDR3: CASSPPWANVLTF
V: TRBV5-1; J: TRBJ2-5; CDR3: CASSTLGETQYF
V: TRBV7-9; J: TRBJ2-1; CDR3: CASSLGPISYNEQFF
V: TRBV4-1; J: TRBJ2-4; CDR3: CASSQDPLAWVDIQYF
V: TRBV25-1; J: TRBJ1-5; CDR3: CASSEYGGNQPQHF
V: TRBV6-5; J: TRBJ2-3; CDR3: CASSPNRGQDTQYF
V: TRBV18; J: TRBJ2-7; CDR3: CASSLGSNYEQYF
V: TRBV9; J: TRBJ2-7; CDR3: CASSVGGTGRPYEQYF
V: TRBV4-1; J: TRBJ2-3; CDR3: CASSQEKDRTDTQYF
V: TRBV4-1; J: TRBJ2-5; CDR3: CASSQDEARRGAQYF
V: TRBV19; J: TRBJ1-2; CDR3: CASIPQTGTGGRNGYTF
V: TRBV7-8; J: TRBJ1-5; CDR3: CASSLAHRDLKPQHF
V: TRBV28; J: TRBJ2-7; CDR3: CASSLNYEQYF
V: TRBV7-3; J: TRBJ1-2; CDR3: CASSLPPREKPNYGYTF
V: TRBV29-1; J: TRBJ1-1; CDR3: CSVGKGWTEAFF
V: TRBV5-1; J: TRBJ2-3; CDR3: CASSLSGTSGKNADTQYF
V: TRBV5-1; J: TRBJ1-1; CDR3: CASSLGGTGGRTEAFF
V: TRBV7-9; J: TRBJ2-7; CDR3: CASSLGDNRIGLYEQYF
V: TRBV6-1; J: TRBJ1-5; CDR3: CAISEGPRSNQPQHF
V: TRBV6-6; J: TRBJ2-5; CDR3: CASSNHAGVMETQYF
V: TRBV15; J: TRBJ2-2; CDR3: CATSRAREITGELFF
V: TRBV2; J: TRBJ1-5; CDR3: CASREDSPSFNQPQHF
V: TRBV15; J: TRBJ1-5; CDR3: CATIGNQPQHF
V: TRBV7-8; J: TRBJ2-3; CDR3: CASSALLDTQYF
V: TRBV5-1; J: TRBJ2-1; CDR3: CASGSGSGRGNEQFF